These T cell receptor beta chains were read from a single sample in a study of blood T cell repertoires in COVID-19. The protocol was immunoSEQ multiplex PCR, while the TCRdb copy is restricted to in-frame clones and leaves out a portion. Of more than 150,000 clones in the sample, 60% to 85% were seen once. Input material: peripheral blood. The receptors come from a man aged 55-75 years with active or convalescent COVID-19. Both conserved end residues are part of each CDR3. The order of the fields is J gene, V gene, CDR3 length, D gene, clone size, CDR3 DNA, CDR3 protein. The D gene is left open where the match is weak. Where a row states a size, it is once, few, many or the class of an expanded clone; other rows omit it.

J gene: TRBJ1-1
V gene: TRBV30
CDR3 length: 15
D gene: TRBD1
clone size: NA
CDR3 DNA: TGTGCCTGGATCCCCCGGACAGGAACGAACACTGAAGCTTTCTTT
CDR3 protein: CAWIPRTGTNTEAFF

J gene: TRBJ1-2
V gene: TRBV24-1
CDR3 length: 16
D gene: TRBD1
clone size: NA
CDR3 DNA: TGTGCCACCAGTGACCGCACAGGGGGCGACGGCTATGGCTACACCTTC
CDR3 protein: CATSDRTGGDGYGYTF

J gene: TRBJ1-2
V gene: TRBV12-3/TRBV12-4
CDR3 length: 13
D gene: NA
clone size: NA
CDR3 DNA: TGTGCCAGCAGCTTGGGGGAGGGCTATGGCTACACCTTC
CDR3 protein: CASSLGEGYGYTF

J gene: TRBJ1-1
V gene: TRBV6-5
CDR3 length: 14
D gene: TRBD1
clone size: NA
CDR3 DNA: TGTGCCAGCGGACAGACAGGGGGGAACACTGAAGCTTTCTTT
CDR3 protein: CASGQTGGNTEAFF

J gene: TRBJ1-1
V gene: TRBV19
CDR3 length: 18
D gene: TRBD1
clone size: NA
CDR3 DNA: TGTGCCAGTACCACCTGGGGGGCAGGGGGCCAATGGAACACTGAAGCTTTCTTT
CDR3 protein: CASTTWGAGGQWNTEAFF

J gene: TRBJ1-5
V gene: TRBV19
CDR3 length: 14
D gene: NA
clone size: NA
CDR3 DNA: TGTGCCCTTCGAGAGGATAATAGCAATCAGCCCCAGCATTTT
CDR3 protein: CALREDNSNQPQHF

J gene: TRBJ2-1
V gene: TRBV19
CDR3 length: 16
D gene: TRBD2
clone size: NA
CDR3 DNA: TGTGCCAGTAGTCGGCTAGCGGACTCCTCCTACAATGAGCAGTTCTTC
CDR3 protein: CASSRLADSSYNEQFF

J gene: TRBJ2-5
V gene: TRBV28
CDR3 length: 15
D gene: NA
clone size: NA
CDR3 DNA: TGTGCCAGCAGTATGCCGGGCGGGGAAGTCGAGACCCAGTACTTC
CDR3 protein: CASSMPGGEVETQYF

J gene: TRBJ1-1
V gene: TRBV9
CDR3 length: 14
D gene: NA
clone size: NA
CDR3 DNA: TGTGCCAGCAGCGTAGGCGGCAGTTCGCCTGAAGCTTTCTTT
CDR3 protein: CASSVGGSSPEAFF

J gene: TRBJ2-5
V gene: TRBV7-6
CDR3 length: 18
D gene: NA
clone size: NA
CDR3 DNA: TGTGCCAGCAGCCTAAATTTTCGGCAGGGGTGGGGACAAGAGACCCAGTACTTC
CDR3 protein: CASSLNFRQGWGQETQYF

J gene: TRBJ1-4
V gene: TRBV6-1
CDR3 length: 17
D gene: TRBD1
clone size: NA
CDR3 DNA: TGTGCCAGCAGTGCCGGTTTCAGGGGGCCGATTGGTGAAAAACTGTTTTTT
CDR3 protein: CASSAGFRGPIGEKLFF

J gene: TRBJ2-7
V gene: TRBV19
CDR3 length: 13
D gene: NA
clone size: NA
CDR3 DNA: TGTGCCAGTAGTTCCCTCGAGACCTACGAGCAGTACTTC
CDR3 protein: CASSSLETYEQYF

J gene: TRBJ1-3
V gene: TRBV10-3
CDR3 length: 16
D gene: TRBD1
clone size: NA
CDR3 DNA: TGTGCCATCTCTGAGGAGGGGGCCCTCGCAGAGGACACCATATATTTT
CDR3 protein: CAISEEGALAEDTIYF

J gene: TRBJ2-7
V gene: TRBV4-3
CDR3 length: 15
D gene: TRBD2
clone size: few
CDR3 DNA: TGCGCCAGCAGCCCTCGGACTAGCGGGTTTTACGAGCAGTACTTC
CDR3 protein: CASSPRTSGFYEQYF

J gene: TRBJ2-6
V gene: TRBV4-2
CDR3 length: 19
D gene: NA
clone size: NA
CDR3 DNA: TGTGCCAGCAGCCAAGAGATTGTAGGACAAGACTCTGGGGCCAACGTCCTGACTTTC
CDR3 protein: CASSQEIVGQDSGANVLTF

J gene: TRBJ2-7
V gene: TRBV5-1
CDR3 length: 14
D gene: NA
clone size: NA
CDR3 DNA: TGCGCCAGCAGCCCGAGGGGCGGGGACTACGAGCAGTACTTC
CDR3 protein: CASSPRGGDYEQYF

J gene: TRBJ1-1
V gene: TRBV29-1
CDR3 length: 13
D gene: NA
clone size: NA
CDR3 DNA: TGCAGCGTTGAGCCGCGACAGTACACTGAAGCTTTCTTT
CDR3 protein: CSVEPRQYTEAFF

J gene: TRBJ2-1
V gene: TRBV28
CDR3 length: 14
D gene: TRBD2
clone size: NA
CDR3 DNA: TGTGCCAGCAGTTTAGGGACTAACTTGGATGAGCAGTTCTTC
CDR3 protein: CASSLGTNLDEQFF

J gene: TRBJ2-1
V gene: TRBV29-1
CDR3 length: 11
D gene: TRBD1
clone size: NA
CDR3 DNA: TGCAGCGTTGACAGGGGGCGTGAGCAGTTCTTC
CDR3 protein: CSVDRGREQFF

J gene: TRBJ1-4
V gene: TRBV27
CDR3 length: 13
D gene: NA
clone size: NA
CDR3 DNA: TGTGCCAGCAGTTTAGCTGGCGGGGAAAAACTGTTTTTT
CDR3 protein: CASSLAGGEKLFF

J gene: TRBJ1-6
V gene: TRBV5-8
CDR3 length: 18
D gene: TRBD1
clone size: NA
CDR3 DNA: TGTGCCAGCAGCCCCGGGACAGGGGGGAACTCCTATAATTCACCCCTCCACTTT
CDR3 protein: CASSPGTGGNSYNSPLHF

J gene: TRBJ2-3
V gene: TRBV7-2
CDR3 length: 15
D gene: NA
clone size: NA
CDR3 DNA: TGTGCCAGCAGTCGTATTAGCAGGGGCACAGATACGCAGTATTTT
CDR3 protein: CASSRISRGTDTQYF

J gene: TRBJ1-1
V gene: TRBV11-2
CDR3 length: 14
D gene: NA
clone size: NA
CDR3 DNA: TGTGCCAGCAGCGAAAGGTCCCGGGGAACTGAAGCTTTCTTT
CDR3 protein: CASSERSRGTEAFF

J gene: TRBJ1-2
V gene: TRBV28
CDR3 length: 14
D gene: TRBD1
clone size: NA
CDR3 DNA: TGTGCCAGCAGTCCAGGGACAGGGGTGGGTGGCTACACCTTC
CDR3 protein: CASSPGTGVGGYTF

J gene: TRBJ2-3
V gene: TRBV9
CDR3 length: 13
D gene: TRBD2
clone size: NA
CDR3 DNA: TGTGCCAGTGGGACTAGGCGCACAGATACGCAGTATTTT
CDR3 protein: CASGTRRTDTQYF

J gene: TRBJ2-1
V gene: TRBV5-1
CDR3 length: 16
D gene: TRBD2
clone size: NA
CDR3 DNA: TGCGCCAGCAGCTTGCCTCGGACTAGCGGAAGGAATGAGCAGTTCTTC
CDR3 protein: CASSLPRTSGRNEQFF

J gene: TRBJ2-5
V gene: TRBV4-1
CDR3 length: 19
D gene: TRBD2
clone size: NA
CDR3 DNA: TGCGCCAGCAGCCAAGTGCCGGCGGGGGGGCGACTATCACAAGAGACCCAGTACTTC
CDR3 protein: CASSQVPAGGRLSQETQYF

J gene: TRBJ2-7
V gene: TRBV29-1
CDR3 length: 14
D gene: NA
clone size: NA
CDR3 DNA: TGCAGCGCCATCTCCCAGGGGACCGCCTACGAGCAGTACTTC
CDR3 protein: CSAISQGTAYEQYF

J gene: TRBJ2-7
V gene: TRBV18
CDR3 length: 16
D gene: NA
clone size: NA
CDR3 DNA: TGTGCCAGCTCATCCTCGGCCTTGACTCGCGCCTACGAGCAGTACTTC
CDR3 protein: CASSSSALTRAYEQYF

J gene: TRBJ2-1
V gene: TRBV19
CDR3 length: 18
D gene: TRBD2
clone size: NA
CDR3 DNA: TGTGCCAGTAGTATAGTGCCCCCAATAGCGGGAGGGCCCAATGAGCAGTTCTTC
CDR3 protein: CASSIVPPIAGGPNEQFF

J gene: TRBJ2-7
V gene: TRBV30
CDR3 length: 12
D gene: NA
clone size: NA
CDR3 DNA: TGTGCCTGGAGTGTATCACAATACGAGCAGTACTTC
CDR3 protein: CAWSVSQYEQYF

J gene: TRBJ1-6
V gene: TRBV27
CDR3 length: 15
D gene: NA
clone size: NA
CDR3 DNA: TGTGCCAGCAGTGGCGGAATCTCCTATAATTCACCCCTCCACTTT
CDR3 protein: CASSGGISYNSPLHF

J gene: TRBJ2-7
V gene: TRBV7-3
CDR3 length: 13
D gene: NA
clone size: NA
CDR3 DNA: TGTGCCAGCAGCTTAAATCCCGCCTACGAGCAGTACTTC
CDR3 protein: CASSLNPAYEQYF

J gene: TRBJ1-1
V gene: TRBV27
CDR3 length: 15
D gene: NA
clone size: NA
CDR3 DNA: TGTGCCAGCAGTTCCCTGACAGTATTGAACACTGAAGCTTTCTTT
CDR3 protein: CASSSLTVLNTEAFF

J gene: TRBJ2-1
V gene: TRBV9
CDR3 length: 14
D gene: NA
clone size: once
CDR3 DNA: TGTGCCAGCAGCCCAGGGACTCGAAACAATGAGCAGTTCTTC
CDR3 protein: CASSPGTRNNEQFF

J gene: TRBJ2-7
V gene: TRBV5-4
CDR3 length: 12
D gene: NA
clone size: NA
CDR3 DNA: TGTGCCAGCAGCTTGAAATCGAGGGAGCAGTACTTC
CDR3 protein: CASSLKSREQYF

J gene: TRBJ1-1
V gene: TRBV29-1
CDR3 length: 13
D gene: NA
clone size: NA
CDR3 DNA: TGCAGCTTCACTGACAGCCTGAACACTGAAGCTTTCTTT
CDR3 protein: CSFTDSLNTEAFF

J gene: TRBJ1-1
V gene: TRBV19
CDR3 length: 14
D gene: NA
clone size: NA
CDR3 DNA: TGTGCCAGTAGTTATTCCCCGGGGGACACTGAAGCTTTCTTT
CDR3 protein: CASSYSPGDTEAFF

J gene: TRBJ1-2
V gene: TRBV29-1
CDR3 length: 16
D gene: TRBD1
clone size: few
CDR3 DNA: TGCAGCGTCGTGCTGGGACAGGGAGTCGGGGGCTATGGCTACACCTTC
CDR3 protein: CSVVLGQGVGGYGYTF

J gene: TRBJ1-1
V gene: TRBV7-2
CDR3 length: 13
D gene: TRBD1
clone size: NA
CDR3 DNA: TGTGCCAGCAGCTGGGTGCGGACAGGGGCGAGGATCTTT
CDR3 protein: CASSWVRTGARIF

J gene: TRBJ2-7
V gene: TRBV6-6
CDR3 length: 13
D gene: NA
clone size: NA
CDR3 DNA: TGTGCCAGCAGTCAACAGGGACCTCTCGAGCAGTACTTC
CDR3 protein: CASSQQGPLEQYF

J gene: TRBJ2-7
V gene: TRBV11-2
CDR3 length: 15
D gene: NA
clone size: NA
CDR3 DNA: TGTGCCAGCAGCTTAGATGGGCAGGGCTCCTACGAGCAGTACTTC
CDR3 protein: CASSLDGQGSYEQYF

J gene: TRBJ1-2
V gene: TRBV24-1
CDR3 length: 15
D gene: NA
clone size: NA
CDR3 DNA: TGTGCCACCAGTGATCCGTCACAGCCTAACTATGGCTACACCTTC
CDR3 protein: CATSDPSQPNYGYTF

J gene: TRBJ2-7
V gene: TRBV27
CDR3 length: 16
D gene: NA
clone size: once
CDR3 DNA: TGTGCCAGCCGGGGGAGTGGAACGACCGTGGGCTACGAGCAGTACTTC
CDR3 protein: CASRGSGTTVGYEQYF

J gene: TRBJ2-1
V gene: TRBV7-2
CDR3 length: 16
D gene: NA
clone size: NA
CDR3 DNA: TGTGCCAGCAGAACCGCGGCAGCAAGCTCCTACAATGAGCAGTTCTTC
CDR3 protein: CASRTAAASSYNEQFF

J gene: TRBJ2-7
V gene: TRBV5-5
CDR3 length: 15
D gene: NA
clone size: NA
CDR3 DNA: TGTGCCAGCAGCTTAACACCTCAGGCGACCTACGAGCAGTACTTC
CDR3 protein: CASSLTPQATYEQYF

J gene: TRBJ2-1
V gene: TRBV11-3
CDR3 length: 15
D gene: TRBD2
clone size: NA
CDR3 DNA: TGTGCCAGCAGCTTAGGGGGTAGCGGGAGCCCTGAGCAGTTCTTC
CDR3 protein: CASSLGGSGSPEQFF

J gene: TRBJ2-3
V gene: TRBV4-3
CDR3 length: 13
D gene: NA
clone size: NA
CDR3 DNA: TGCGCCAGCAGCCAGGCAAGCACAGATACGCAGTATTTT
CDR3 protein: CASSQASTDTQYF

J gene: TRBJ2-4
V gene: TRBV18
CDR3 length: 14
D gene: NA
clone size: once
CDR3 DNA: TGTGCCAGCTCGAGGACTCAAGCCAAAAACATTCAGTACTTC
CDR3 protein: CASSRTQAKNIQYF

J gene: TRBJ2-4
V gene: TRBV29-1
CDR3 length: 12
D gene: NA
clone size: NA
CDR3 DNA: TGCAGCGTTGCAGGGTCCCAAAACATTCAGTACTTC
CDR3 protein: CSVAGSQNIQYF

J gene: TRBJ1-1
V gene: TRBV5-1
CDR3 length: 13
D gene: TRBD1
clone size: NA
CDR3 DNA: TGCGCCAGCAGCTTGGACAGGGGGACTGAAGCTTTCTTT
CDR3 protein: CASSLDRGTEAFF

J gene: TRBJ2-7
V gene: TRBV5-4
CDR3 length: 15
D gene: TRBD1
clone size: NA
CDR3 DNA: TGTGCCAGCAGCTTCCTACAGGGGGGTTTCCACGAGCAGTACTTC
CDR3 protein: CASSFLQGGFHEQYF

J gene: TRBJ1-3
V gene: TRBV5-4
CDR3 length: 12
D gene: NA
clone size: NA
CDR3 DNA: TGTGCCAGCAGCGAACAGGGAAACACCATATATTTT
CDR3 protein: CASSEQGNTIYF

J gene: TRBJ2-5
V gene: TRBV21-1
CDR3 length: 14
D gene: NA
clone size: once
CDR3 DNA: TGTGCCAGCAGCAAAGAAGGGGGCCCAGAGACCCAGTACTTC
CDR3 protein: CASSKEGGPETQYF

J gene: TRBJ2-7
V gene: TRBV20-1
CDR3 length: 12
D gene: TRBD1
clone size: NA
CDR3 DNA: TGCAGTGCTAGTATAGGGGGCGACGAGCAGTACTTC
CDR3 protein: CSASIGGDEQYF

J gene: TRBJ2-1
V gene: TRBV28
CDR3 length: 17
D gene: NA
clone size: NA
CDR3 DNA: TGTGCCAGCAGGGACCGAGGCGGGGGCCAGTCCTACAATGAGCAGTTCTTC
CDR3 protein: CASRDRGGGQSYNEQFF

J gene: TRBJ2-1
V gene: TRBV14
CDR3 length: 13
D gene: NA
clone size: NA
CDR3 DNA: TGTGCCAGCAGCCACCTGGACTCCCATGAGCAGTTCTTC
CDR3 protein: CASSHLDSHEQFF

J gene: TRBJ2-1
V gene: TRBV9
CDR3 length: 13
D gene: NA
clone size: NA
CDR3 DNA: TGTGCCACTAATCGGGGAGGTTACAATGAGCAGTTCTTC
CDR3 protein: CATNRGGYNEQFF